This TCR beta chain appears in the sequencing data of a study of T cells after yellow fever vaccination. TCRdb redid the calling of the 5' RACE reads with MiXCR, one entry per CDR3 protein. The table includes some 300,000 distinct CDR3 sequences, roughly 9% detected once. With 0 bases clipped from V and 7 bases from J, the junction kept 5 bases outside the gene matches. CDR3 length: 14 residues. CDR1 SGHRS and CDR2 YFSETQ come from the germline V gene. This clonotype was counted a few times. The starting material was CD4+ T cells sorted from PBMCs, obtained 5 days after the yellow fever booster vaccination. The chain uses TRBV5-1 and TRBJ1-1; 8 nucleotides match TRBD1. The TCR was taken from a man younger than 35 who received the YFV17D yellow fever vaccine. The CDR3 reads CASSLAGGAGEAFF. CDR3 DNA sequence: TGCGCCAGCAGCTTGGCAGGGGGCGCGGGTGAAGCTTTCTTT. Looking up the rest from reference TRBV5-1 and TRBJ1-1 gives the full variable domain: KAGVTQTPRYLIKTRGQQVTLSCSPISGHRSVSWYQQTPGQGLQFLFEYFSETQRNKGNFPGRFSGRQFSNSRSEMNVSTLELGDSALYLCASSLAGGAGEAFFGQGTRLTVV.